The clone carrying this T cell receptor beta chain was seen more than once but under ten times. These data are taken from a study of blood T cell repertoires in COVID-19. Whole-study context: Material from acute and convalescent COVID-19 was sourced from the United States, Italy and Spain. The analysed material was cDNA or gDNA that came from T cells, B-cell-depleted T cells, or PBMCs.

The length of the CDR3 is 15 residues. The germline V and J ends were trimmed by 2 bases and 3 bases, with 12 bases remaining between them. In germline, CDR1 is SEHNR, CDR2 FQNEAQ (reference sequence). Authors' data handling: Amplifying reference gene primers gave estimates of nucleated cell counts. Clones were sequenced by immunoSEQ multiplex PCR, and TCRdb holds only the in-frame ones, with some missing. V, J and clone size reflect that table, while D and trimming were determined from the DNA. Altogether 200,000 to 250,000 clones are present, just over 85% being singletons, with the ten largest covering roughly 4.2%.

This receptor was identified in a middle-aged man with acute or convalescent COVID-19. V gene TRBV7-9 combines with J gene TRBJ2-3; maybe TRBD1 (6 bases). The sample comprised peripheral blood. CDR3 amino acids: CASSLNRVGTDTQYF. The CDR3 DNA sequence: TGTGCCAGCAGCTTAAACAGGGTGGGGACAGATACGCAGTATTTT.